This TCR beta chain was recorded in a study of OX40 agonist ivuxolimab in advanced cancers. At the level of the study: Ivuxolimab was administered intravenously to patients at 0.01 to 10 mg/kg every 2 weeks.

TCRdb's copy holds only in-frame clones and misses some; the assay was immunoSEQ multiplex PCR. The data contain 82,000 or so clones, approximately 90% of them singletons. Germline V gene data show CDR1 as KGHSH and CDR2 as LQKENI. Unmatched junction bases numbered 7, after V lost 3 bases and J lost 4 bases. This CDR3 has 16 amino acids. The source was CD4+ or CD8+ T cells sorted from blood, collected in a trial of the OX40 agonist ivuxolimab. The receptor was isolated from an adult with an advanced solid tumor such as melanoma, head and neck, liver or kidney cancer. The chain couples TRBV18 to TRBJ2-1; 9 bases fit TRBD2. The CDR3 DNA reads TGTGCCAGCTCACCGGCAGCGGGAGGACCTTACAATGAGCAGTTCTTC. Translating gives CASSPAAGGPYNEQFF.